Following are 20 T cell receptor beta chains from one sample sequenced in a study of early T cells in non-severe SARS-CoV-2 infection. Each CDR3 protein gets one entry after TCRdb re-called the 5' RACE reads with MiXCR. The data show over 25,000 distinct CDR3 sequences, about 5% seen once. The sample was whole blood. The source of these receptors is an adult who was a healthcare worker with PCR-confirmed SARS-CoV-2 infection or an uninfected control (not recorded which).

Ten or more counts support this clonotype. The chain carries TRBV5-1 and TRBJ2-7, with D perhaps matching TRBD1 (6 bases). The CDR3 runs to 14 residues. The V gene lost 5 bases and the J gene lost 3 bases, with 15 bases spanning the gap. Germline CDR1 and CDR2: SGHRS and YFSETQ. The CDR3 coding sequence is TGCGCCAGCAGACCTTGGACAGATCACTACGAGCAGTACTTC. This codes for CASRPWTDHYEQYF.

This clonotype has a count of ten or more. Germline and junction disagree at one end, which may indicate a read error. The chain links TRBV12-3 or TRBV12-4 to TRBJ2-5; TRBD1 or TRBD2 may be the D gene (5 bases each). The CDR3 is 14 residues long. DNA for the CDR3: TGTGCCAGCAGTTTAGGTGGGGGAGAAGAGAGCCAGTACTTC. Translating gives CASSLGGGEESQYF.

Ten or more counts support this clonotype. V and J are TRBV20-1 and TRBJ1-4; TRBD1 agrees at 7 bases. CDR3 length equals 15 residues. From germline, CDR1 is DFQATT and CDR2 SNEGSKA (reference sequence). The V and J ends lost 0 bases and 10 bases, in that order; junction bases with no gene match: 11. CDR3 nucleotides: TGCAGTGCTAGAGAGGGAGGAGGGGGCGTAGGAAAACTGTTTTTT. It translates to CSAREGGGGVGKLFF.

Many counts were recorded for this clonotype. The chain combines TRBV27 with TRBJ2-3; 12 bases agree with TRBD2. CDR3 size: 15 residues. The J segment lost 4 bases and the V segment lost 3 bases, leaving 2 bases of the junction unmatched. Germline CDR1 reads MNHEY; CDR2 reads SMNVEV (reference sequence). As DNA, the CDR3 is TGTGCCAGCAGTTTCGGACTAGCGGGACCAGATACGCAGTATTTT. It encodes CASSFGLAGPDTQYF.

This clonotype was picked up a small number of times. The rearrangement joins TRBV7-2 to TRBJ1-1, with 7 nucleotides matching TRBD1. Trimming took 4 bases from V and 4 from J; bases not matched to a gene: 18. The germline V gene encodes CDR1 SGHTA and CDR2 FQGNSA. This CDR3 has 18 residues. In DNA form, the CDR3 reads TGTGCCAGCAGCTCCCAACCGGGACAGATCTTTGAGGGCACTGAAGCTTTCTTT. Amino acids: CASSSQPGQIFEGTEAFF.

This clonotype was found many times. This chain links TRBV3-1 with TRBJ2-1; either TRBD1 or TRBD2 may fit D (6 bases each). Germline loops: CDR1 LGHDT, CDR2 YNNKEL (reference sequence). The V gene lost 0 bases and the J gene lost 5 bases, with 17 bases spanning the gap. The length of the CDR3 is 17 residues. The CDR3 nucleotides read TGTGCCAGCAGCCAAGATGGGCTCAAGGGGGGACACAATGAGCAGTTCTTC. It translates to CASSQDGLKGGHNEQFF.

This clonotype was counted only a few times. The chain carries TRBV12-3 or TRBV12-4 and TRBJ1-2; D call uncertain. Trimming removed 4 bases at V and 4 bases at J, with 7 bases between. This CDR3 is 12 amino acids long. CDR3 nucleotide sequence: TGTGCCAGCAGTTCTGCCGCCTATGGCTACACCTTC. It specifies CASSSAAYGYTF.

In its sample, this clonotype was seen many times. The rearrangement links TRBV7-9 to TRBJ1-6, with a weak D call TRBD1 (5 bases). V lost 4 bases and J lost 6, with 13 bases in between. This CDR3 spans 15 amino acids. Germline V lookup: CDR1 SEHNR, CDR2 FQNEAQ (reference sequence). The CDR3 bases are TGTGCCAGCAGCTCGTCCCGGGACGGTAATTCACCCCTCCACTTT. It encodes CASSSSRDGNSPLHF.

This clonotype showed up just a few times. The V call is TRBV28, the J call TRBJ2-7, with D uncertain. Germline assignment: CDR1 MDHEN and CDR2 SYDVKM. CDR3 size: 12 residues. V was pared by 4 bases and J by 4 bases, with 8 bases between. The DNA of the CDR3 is TGTGCCAGCAGTTCTGCTCTTTACGAGCAGTACTTC. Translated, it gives CASSSALYEQYF.

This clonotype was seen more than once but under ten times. The CDR3 reads CASSLGPGLDGIGELFF. DNA for the CDR3: TGCGCCAGCAGCTTGGGGCCGGGACTGGACGGGATCGGGGAGCTGTTTTTT. The rearrangement joins TRBV5-1 to TRBJ2-2, with a weak D call TRBD2 (6 bases). CDR1 and CDR2 from the germline V gene are SGHRS and YFSETQ. The CDR3 contains 17 residues. V was clipped by 0 bases and J by 7 bases, with 19 bases between them.

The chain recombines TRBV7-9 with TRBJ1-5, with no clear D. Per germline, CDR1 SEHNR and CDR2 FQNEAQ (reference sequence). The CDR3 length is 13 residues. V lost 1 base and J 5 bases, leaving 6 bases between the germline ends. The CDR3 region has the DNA TGTGCCAGCAGCTTAGAGGTTGATCAGCCCCAGCATTTT. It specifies CASSLEVDQPQHF.

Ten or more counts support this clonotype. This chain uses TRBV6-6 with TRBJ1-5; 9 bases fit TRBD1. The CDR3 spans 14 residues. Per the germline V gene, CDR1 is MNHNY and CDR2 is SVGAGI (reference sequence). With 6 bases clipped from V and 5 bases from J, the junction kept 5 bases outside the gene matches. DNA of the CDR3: TGTGCCAGCAGCATAACAGGGGGCGATCAGCCCCAGCATTTT. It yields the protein CASSITGGDQPQHF.

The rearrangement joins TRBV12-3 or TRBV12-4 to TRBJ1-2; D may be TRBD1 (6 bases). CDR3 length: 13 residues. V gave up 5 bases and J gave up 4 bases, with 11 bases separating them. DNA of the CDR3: TGTGCCAGCAGTCCTTTGACAGGCTATGGCTACACCTTC. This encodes CASSPLTGYGYTF.

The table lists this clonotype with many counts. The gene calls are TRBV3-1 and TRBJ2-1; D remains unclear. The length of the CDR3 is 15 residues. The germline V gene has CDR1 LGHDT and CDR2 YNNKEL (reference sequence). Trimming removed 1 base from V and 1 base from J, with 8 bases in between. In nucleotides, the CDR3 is TGTGCCAGCAGCCAAGCACTCGCATCCTACAATGAGCAGTTCTTC. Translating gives CASSQALASYNEQFF.

DNA for the CDR3: TGTGCCACACAGGGTAGATGGACTGAAGCTTTCTTT. Its protein product is CATQGRWTEAFF. The chain combines TRBV6-2 or TRBV6-3 with TRBJ1-1, with a tentative D call TRBD1 (6 bases). This CDR3 spans 12 amino acids. V was cut by 10 bases and J by 5 bases, with 14 bases left in between. CDR1 MNHEY and CDR2 SVGEGT come from the germline V gene.

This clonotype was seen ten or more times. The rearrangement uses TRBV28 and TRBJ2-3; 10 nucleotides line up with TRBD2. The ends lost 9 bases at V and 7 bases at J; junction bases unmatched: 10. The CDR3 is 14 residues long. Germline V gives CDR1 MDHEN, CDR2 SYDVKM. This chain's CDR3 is CASWAAGGWNTQYF. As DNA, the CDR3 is TGTGCCAGTTGGGCAGCGGGAGGGTGGAATACGCAGTATTTT.

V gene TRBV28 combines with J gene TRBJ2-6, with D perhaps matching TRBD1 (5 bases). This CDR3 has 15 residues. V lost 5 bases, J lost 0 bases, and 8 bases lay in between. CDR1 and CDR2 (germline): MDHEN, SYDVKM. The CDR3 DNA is TGTGCCAGCAGTCCTCAGGGCTCTGGGGCCAACGTCCTGACTTTC. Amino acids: CASSPQGSGANVLTF.

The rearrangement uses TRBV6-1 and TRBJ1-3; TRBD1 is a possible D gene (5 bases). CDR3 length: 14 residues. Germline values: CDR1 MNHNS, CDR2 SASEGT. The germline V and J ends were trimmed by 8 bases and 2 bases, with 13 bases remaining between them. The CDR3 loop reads CASWDGSAGNTIYF. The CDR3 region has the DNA TGTGCCAGCTGGGACGGGTCAGCTGGAAACACCATATATTTT.

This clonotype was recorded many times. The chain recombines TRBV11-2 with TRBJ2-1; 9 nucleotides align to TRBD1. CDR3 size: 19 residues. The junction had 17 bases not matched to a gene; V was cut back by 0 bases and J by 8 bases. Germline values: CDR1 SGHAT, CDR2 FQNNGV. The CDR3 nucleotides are TGTGCCAGCAGCTTAGATGCGGGTCGGGGACAGGGTTTAGGGCATGAGCAGTTCTTC. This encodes CASSLDAGRGQGLGHEQFF.

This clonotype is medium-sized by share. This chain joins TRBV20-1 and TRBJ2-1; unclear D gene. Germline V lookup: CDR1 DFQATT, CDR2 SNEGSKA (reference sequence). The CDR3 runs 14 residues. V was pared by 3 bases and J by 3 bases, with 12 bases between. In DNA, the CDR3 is TGCAGTGCTAGGGCCTCACTACACTACAATGAGCAGTTCTTC. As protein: CSARASLHYNEQFF.